Below, 12 T cell receptor beta chains from the same sample are listed, as sequenced in a study of siplizumab effects on memory and regulatory T cells. TCRdb's table, derived via immunoSEQ multiplex PCR, lists solely in-frame clones and lacks some. This table holds about 100,000 clones, about 90% found once. Sequencing used CD4+ T cells sorted from blood. These receptors all stem from a human donor in good health.

The sample holds one count of this clone. This chain links TRBV7-7 with TRBJ2-2; a possible D gene is TRBD2 (6 bases). This CDR3 has 15 residues. V was cut by 0 bases and J by 6 bases, with 11 bases left in between. In germline, CDR1 is SSHAT, CDR2 FNYEAQ (reference sequence). Here the CDR3 reads CASSLAGGSAGELFF. Written as DNA, the CDR3 is TGTGCCAGCAGCTTAGCGGGAGGTTCGGCCGGGGAGCTGTTTTTT.

The chain couples TRBV18 to TRBJ2-3; 11 bases match TRBD2. Germline V CDR1 and CDR2: KGHSH, LQKENI. This CDR3 is 16 amino acids long. V dropped 5 bases and J dropped 5; count of bases not matched to a gene: 9. CDR3 sequence (DNA): TGTGCCAGCTCAGTCATACTAGCGGGAGACATAGATACGCAGTATTTT. Translating it yields CASSVILAGDIDTQYF.

The chain couples TRBV18 to TRBJ2-1; TRBD1 or TRBD2 may be the D gene (5 bases each). Trimming cost V 1 base and J 0 bases, with 16 bases left between them. Germline-derived CDR1 and CDR2 are KGHSH and LQKENI. This CDR3 is 18 amino acids long. The CDR3 spells CASSPLPGPQSSYNEQFF. The CDR3 DNA is TGTGCCAGCTCACCACTCCCGGGACCACAAAGCTCCTACAATGAGCAGTTCTTC.

The chain is built from TRBV6-1 and TRBJ1-3, with 7 bases aligning to TRBD1. There are 14 residues in the CDR3. Germline V gene lookup returns CDR1 MNHNS and CDR2 SASEGT. V shed 6 bases and J 1 base; nucleotides not matched to a gene: 3. The CDR3 nucleotides are TGTGCCAGCAGAGAGACAGGGTCTGGAAACACCATATATTTT. Amino acid sequence: CASRETGSGNTIYF.

V usage is TRBV18 and J usage is TRBJ2-7, with 7 bases matching TRBD2. V gave up 1 base and J gave up 3 bases; unmatched junction bases: 9. Germline values: CDR1 KGHSH, CDR2 LQKENI. This CDR3 contains 16 residues. CDR3 nucleotide sequence: TGTGCCAGCTCACCACGAACGGGAGGAGTAATCTACGAGCAGTACTTC. Translated, it gives CASSPRTGGVIYEQYF. Based on the CDR3 plus reference TRBV18 and TRBJ2-7, the full variable domain is NAGVMQNPRHLVRRRGQEARLRCSPMKGHSHVYWYRQLPEEGLKFMVYLQKENIIDESGMPKERFSAEFPKEGPSILRIQQVVRGDSAAYFCASSPRTGGVIYEQYFGPGTRLTVT.

V is TRBV10-2 and J is TRBJ1-5; D unresolved. This CDR3 comprises 14 residues. Trimming left V 3 bases short and J 5 bases short, with 11 bases between. Germline CDR1 is WSHSY and CDR2 is SAAADI. The CDR3 is CASSDSTAYQPQHF. CDR3 DNA: TGCGCCAGCAGTGATTCGACGGCATATCAGCCCCAGCATTTT.

The rearrangement links TRBV28 to TRBJ1-5, with D unresolved. The CDR3 is 15 amino acids. Germline lookup yields CDR1 MDHEN and CDR2 SYDVKM. Between the trimmed V and J ends, which lost 7 bases and 4 bases, there was a span of 17 bases. CDR3 sequence reads: CASTRMDGRNQPQHF. DNA for the CDR3: TGTGCCAGCACTAGAATGGACGGAAGGAATCAGCCCCAGCATTTT.

This chain uses TRBV5-8 with TRBJ2-5; D unclear. The V end was cut by 0 bases, the J end by 5 bases, with 8 bases between. There are 13 residues in the CDR3. CDR1 and CDR2 from the germline V gene are SGHTS and YDEGEE. This CDR3 is CASSLEIVETQYF. The CDR3, as DNA: TGTGCCAGCAGCTTGGAGATAGTGGAGACCCAGTACTTC.

The V and J genes are TRBV5-1 and TRBJ2-3; D is unresolved. The CDR3 sequence is 16 residues long. Trimming took off 0 bases at V and 6 bases at J, with 17 bases between the two ends. Germline V gene sequence: CDR1 SGHRS, CDR2 YFSETQ. The CDR3 bases are TGCGCCAGCAGCTTGGTGTCGCTTAGTCTGCGTGATACGCAGTATTTT. Protein product: CASSLVSLSLRDTQYF.

The chain uses TRBV5-6 and TRBJ2-1, with 13 positions matching TRBD2. Germline values: CDR1 SGHDT, CDR2 YYEEEE. The CDR3 consists of 16 residues. J was trimmed by 0 bases and V by 5 bases; bases with no gene match: 2. Written as DNA, the CDR3 is TGTGCCAGCAGTCGGACTAGCGGGAGCTCCTACAATGAGCAGTTCTTC. It encodes CASSRTSGSSYNEQFF. The variable domain in full, with the rest retrieved from reference TRBV5-6 and TRBJ2-1, is DAGVTQSPTHLIKTRGQQVTLRCSPKSGHDTVSWYQQALGQGPQFIFQYYEEEERQRGNFPDRFSGHQFPNYSSELNVNALLLGDSALYLCASSRTSGSSYNEQFFGPGTRLTVL.

Written as DNA, the CDR3 is TGTGCCAGCAGCACTCACGGGGTGGGACTAGGCTACACCGGGGAGCTGTTTTTT. This gives the protein CASSTHGVGLGYTGELFF. The chain uses TRBV5-6 and TRBJ2-2; TRBD2 matches at 8 bases. J lost 3 bases, V lost 4 bases, and 14 bases had no gene match. The length of the CDR3 is 18 residues. Germline V gives CDR1 SGHDT, CDR2 YYEEEE.

CDR3 sequence (DNA): TGTGCCAGCAGCTTAAGTAGGGCGGCGGATACGCAGTATTTT. Its protein product is CASSLSRAADTQYF. The V gene is TRBV7-3, the J gene TRBJ2-3; D not resolved. The CDR3 extends over 14 amino acids. Germline V gives CDR1 SGHTA, CDR2 FQGTGA. V was clipped by 1 base and J by 6 bases, with 11 bases between them. The full variable domain, completed using reference TRBV7-3 and TRBJ2-3, is GAGVSQTPSNKVTEKGKYVELRCDPISGHTALYWYRQSLGQGPEFLIYFQGTGAADDSGLPNDRFFAVRPEGSVSTLKIQRTERGDSAVYLCASSLSRAADTQYFGPGTRLTVL.